This T cell receptor (beta chain) was recovered during a study of shared clonotypes between healthy human individuals. Study-level results: Sampling involved blood alone; tissue repertoires likely differ.

V dropped 3 bases and J dropped 0; count of bases not matched to a gene: 3. The CDR3 runs 16 residues. Germline V gives CDR1 MDHEN, CDR2 SYDVKM. Comment on this clone: Its antigen is as yet unknown.

TCRdb's table, derived via immunoSEQ multiplex PCR, lists solely in-frame clones and lacks some. The sample shows some 650,000 clones, less than 98% of them seen only once. All donors qualified as healthy HIV-negative adults and had experienced no recent acute infections or vaccinations. Every one of the donors was a Caucasian adult that lived in Nashville, Tennessee. Sequenced: naive CD4+ T cells sorted from blood. The subset was: CD45RA+ positively selected. The source of this sequence is a woman aged 25 to 39 in good health. The chain links TRBV28 to TRBJ1-5; 9 positions agree with TRBD1. CDR3 sequence: CASSFGDRVSNQPQHF. DNA of the CDR3: TGTGCCAGCAGTTTCGGGGACAGGGTTAGCAATCAGCCCCAGCATTTT. The full variable domain, rest sourced from reference TRBV28 and TRBJ1-5, is DVKVTQSSRYLVKRTGEKVFLECVQDMDHENMFWYRQDPGLGLRLIYFSYDVKMKEKGDIPEGYSVSREKKERFSLILESASTNQTSMYLCASSFGDRVSNQPQHFGDGTRLSIL.